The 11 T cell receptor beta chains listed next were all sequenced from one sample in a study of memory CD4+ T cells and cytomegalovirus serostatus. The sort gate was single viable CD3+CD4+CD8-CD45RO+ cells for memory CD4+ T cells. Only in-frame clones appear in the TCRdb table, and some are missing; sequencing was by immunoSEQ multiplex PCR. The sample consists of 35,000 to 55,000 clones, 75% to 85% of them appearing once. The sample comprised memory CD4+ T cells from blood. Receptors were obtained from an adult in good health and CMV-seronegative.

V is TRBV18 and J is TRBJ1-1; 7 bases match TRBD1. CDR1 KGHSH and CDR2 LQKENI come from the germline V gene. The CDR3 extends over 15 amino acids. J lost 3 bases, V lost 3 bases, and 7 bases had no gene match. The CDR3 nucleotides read TGTGCCAGCTCACCCCTAGGACAGGTAGACACTGAAGCTTTCTTT. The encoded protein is CASSPLGQVDTEAFF.

CDR3 protein: CASSLVGGIGYNEQFF. The CDR3 coding sequence is TGTGCCAGCAGCTTAGTAGGAGGAATAGGTTACAATGAGCAGTTCTTC. V usage is TRBV11-1 and J usage is TRBJ2-1, with D possibly TRBD2 on 5 matching bases. Germline loops: CDR1 SGHAT, CDR2 FQDESV (reference sequence). V lost 1 base and J 4 bases, leaving 14 bases between the germline ends. The CDR3 runs to 16 residues. Looking up the rest from reference TRBV11-1 and TRBJ2-1 gives the full variable domain: EAEVAQSPRYKITEKSQAVAFWCDPISGHATLYWYRQILGQGPELLVQFQDESVVDDSQLPKDRFSAERLKGVDSTLKIQPAELGDSAMYLCASSLVGGIGYNEQFFGPGTRLTVL.

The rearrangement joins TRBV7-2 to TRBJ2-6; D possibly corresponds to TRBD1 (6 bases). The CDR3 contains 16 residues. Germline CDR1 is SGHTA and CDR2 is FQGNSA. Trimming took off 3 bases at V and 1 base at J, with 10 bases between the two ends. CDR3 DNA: TGTGCCAGCAGCTTTGCCAGGGGTTCTGGGGCCAACGTCCTGACTTTC. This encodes CASSFARGSGANVLTF. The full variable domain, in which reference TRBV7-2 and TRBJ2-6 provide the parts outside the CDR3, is GAGVSQSPSNKVTEKGKDVELRCDPISGHTALYWYRQSLGQGLEFLIYFQGNSAPDKSGLPSDRFSAERTGGSVSTLTIQRTQQEDSAVYLCASSFARGSGANVLTFGAGSRLTVL.

CDR3 region: CASSQGVPPTYNEQFF. DNA for the CDR3: TGCGCCAGCAGCCAAGGGGTGCCACCTACCTACAATGAGCAGTTCTTC. The rearrangement joins TRBV4-1 to TRBJ2-1, with D unclear. Germline CDR1 is MGHRA and CDR2 is YSYEKL. CDR3 length: 16 amino acids. Trimming removed 1 base at V and 2 bases at J, with 12 bases between.

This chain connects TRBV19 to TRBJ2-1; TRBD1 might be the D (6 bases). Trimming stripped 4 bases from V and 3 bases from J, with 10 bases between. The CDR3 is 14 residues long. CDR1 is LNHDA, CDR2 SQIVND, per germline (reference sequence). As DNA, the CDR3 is TGTGCCAGTAGTACCCGGACAGACTACAATGAGCAGTTCTTC. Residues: CASSTRTDYNEQFF.

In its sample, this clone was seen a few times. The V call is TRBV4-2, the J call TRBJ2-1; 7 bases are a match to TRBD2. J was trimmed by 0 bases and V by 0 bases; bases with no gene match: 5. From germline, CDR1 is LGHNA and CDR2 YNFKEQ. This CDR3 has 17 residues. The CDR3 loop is CASSQETSRSSYNEQFF. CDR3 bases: TGTGCCAGCAGCCAAGAGACTAGCCGTAGCTCCTACAATGAGCAGTTCTTC.

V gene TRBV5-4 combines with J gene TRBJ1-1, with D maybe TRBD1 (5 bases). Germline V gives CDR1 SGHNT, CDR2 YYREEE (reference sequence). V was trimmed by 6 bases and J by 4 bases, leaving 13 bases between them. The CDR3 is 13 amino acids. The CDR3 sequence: CASTLQRGTEAFF. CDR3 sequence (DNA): TGTGCCAGCACCCTACAGAGGGGCACTGAAGCTTTCTTT.

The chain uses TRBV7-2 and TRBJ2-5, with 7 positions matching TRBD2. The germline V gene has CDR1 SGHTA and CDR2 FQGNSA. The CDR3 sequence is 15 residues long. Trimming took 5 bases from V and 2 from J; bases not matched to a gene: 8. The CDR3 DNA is TGTGCCAGCAGCGCCCTGGGGGGGAATCAAGAGACCCAGTACTTC. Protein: CASSALGGNQETQYF.

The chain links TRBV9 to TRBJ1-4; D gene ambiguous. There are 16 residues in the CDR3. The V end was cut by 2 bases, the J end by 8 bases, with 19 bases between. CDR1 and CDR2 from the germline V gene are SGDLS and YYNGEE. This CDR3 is CASSVAGWGAQEKLFF. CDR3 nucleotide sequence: TGTGCCAGCAGCGTTGCGGGGTGGGGAGCCCAGGAAAAACTGTTTTTT. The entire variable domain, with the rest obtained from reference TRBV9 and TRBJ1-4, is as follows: DSGVTQTPKHLITATGQRVTLRCSPRSGDLSVYWYQQSLDQGLQFLIQYYNGEERAKGNILERFSAQQFPDLHSELNLSSLELGDSALYFCASSVAGWGAQEKLFFGSGTQLSVL.

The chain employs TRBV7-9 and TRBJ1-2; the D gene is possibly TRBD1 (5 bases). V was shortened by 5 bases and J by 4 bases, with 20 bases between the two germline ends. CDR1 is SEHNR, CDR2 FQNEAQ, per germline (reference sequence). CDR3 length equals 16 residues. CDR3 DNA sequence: TGTGCCAGCAGCCCTTCATCGGCAGGGCCTGGCTATGGCTACACCTTC. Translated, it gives CASSPSSAGPGYGYTF.

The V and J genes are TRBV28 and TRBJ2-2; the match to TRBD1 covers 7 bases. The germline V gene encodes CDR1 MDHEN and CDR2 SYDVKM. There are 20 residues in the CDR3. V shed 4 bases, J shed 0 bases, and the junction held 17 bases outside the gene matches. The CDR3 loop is CASSSPIQPKTGPNTGELFF. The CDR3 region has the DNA TGTGCCAGCAGTTCCCCAATTCAACCTAAGACAGGGCCGAACACCGGGGAGCTGTTTTTT. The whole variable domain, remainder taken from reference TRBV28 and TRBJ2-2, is DVKVTQSSRYLVKRTGEKVFLECVQDMDHENMFWYRQDPGLGLRLIYFSYDVKMKEKGDIPEGYSVSREKKERFSLILESASTNQTSMYLCASSSPIQPKTGPNTGELFFGEGSRLTVL.